The 20 T cell receptor beta chains given below trace back to one sample, sequenced in a study of high-grade serous ovarian cancer treatment subgroups (TCRdb year 2021). The tumor samples were collected prior to definitive surgery or chemotherapy. Library method: the immunoSEQ multiplex PCR assay. Entries here come from immuneACCESS through TCRdb and include only in-frame sequences with V and J called. Some clones fail to appear in such tables; in the studies checked, an unresolved V gene covers under half of the shortfall, and the cause of the remainder is unknown. Recorded for this sample are approximately 40,000 clones; roughly three quarters of them occurred a single time. The ten largest account for 3.1% of the sample. Sequencing input: tumor tissue. The source of these receptors is a human donor with high-grade serous ovarian cancer.

V usage is TRBV5-1 and J usage is TRBJ1-3; D might be TRBD1 (5 bases). CDR1 SGHRS and CDR2 YFSETQ come from the germline V gene. The CDR3 contains 18 residues. Trimming took 4 bases from V and 2 from J, leaving 22 bases between them. CDR3 in DNA: TGCGCCAGCAGCAGCGTTCAGGGAAACTCGGGAGCTGGAAACACCATATATTTT. It encodes CASSSVQGNSGAGNTIYF.

In its sample, this clone was seen a few times. The chain joins TRBV10-3 to TRBJ1-5; 8 bases fit TRBD1. Germline V CDR1 and CDR2: ENHRY, SYGVKD. This CDR3 has 13 amino acids. V shed 5 bases and J 5 bases; nucleotides not matched to a gene: 2. The CDR3 DNA follows: TGTGCCATCAGTCAGGGGGCGGATCAGCCCCAGCATTTT. It translates to CAISQGADQPQHF.

The chain employs TRBV9 and TRBJ2-1, with 10 bases that match TRBD2. V shed 6 bases and J 3 bases; nucleotides not matched to a gene: 6. The CDR3 is 15 residues long. CDR1 and CDR2 from the germline V gene are SGDLS and YYNGEE. The CDR3 nucleotides are TGTGCCAGCACCCGGACTAGCGGTTTCTACAATGAGCAGTTCTTC. Its translation: CASTRTSGFYNEQFF.

The V gene is TRBV5-1, the J gene TRBJ2-1; TRBD1 agrees at 7 bases. Looked up from germline, CDR1 is SGHRS and CDR2 is YFSETQ. V lost 4 bases and J lost 3; bases outside the gene matches: 13. This CDR3 spans 17 amino acids. CDR3 sequence: CASSPTGERDDYNEQFF. The CDR3 nucleotides read TGCGCCAGCAGCCCTACAGGGGAGCGTGATGACTACAATGAGCAGTTCTTC.

The genes are TRBV7-9 and TRBJ2-1; TRBD2 matches 8 bases. CDR1 is SEHNR and CDR2 is FQNEAQ in the germline V gene (reference sequence). After removal of 2 bases from V and 10 bases from J, the junction contained 13 bases not matched to a gene. The length of the CDR3 is 16 residues. In nucleotides, the CDR3 is TGTGCCAGCAGCTTAAGCGGGACTAGGGATCGGCAGGAGCAGTTCTTC. Translating gives CASSLSGTRDRQEQFF.

This clone was recorded a few times. This chain connects TRBV15 to TRBJ1-1; D not certain. Looked up from germline, CDR1 is LNHNV and CDR2 is YYDKDF (reference sequence). The CDR3 is made up of 14 amino acids. Between the trimmed V and J ends, which lost 5 bases and 5 bases, there was a span of 15 bases. The chain's CDR3 is CATSPRAISTEAFF. In DNA form, the CDR3 reads TGTGCCACCAGCCCCCGGGCGATAAGTACTGAAGCTTTCTTT.

J is TRBJ1-4 and V is TRBV29-1; TRBD1 agrees at 7 bases. The V segment lost 6 bases and the J segment 5 bases; nucleotides outside the gene matches: 9. The germline gives CDR1 SQVTM, CDR2 ANQGSEA. The CDR3 covers 14 residues. CDR3 loop: CSVGDRVENEKLFF. In DNA, the CDR3 is TGCAGCGTGGGCGACAGGGTTGAAAATGAAAAACTGTTTTTT.

V and J are TRBV5-6 and TRBJ2-5, with 8 bases fitting TRBD1. J gave up 2 bases and V 7 bases, and 4 bases lay outside the gene matches. This CDR3 is 13 amino acids long. CDR1 is SGHDT, CDR2 YYEEEE, per germline. The CDR3 loop reads CASAYRGQETQYF. For the CDR3, the DNA is TGTGCCAGCGCCTACAGGGGGCAAGAGACCCAGTACTTC.

The CDR3 region has the DNA TGTGCCAGCAGCTTAGAGAGCAACCCCTACAATGAGCAGTTCTTC. Translation gives CASSLESNPYNEQFF. This sequence joins TRBV7-2 and TRBJ2-1; D is undetermined. Per the germline V gene, CDR1 is SGHTA and CDR2 is FQGNSA. Trimming stripped 1 base from V and 2 bases from J, with 9 bases between. The CDR3 runs to 15 residues. Full variable domain (outside the CDR3, taken from reference TRBV7-2 and TRBJ2-1): GAGVSQSPSNKVTEKGKDVELRCDPISGHTALYWYRQSLGQGLEFLIYFQGNSAPDKSGLPSDRFSAERTGGSVSTLTIQRTQQEDSAVYLCASSLESNPYNEQFFGPGTRLTVL.

The V call is TRBV14, the J call TRBJ2-7; possible D gene TRBD1, 6 bases. Germline CDR1 and CDR2: SGHDN and FVKESK. Deletions cut 3 bases from V and 0 bases from J, with 15 bases between. The CDR3 runs to 16 residues. The CDR3 loop reads CASSQGGSGASYEQYF. In DNA form, the CDR3 reads TGTGCCAGCAGCCAGGGCGGGTCAGGGGCCTCCTACGAGCAGTACTTC.

This sequence joins TRBV21-1 and TRBJ2-7; TRBD1, the table's D call, lacks a check against the DNA. TRBV21-1 is noted as a pseudogene. The CDR3 spans 14 residues. The CDR3 DNA reads as TGTGCCAGCAGGTCCGGGACATGCTCAAAGGAGCAGTACTTC. This sequence encodes CASRSGTCSKEQYF.

The V call is TRBV19, the J call TRBJ2-1, with 10 bases matching TRBD2. This CDR3 is built from 13 residues. The germline V gene encodes CDR1 LNHDA and CDR2 SQIVND (reference sequence). The junction had 5 bases not matched to a gene; V was cut back by 6 bases and J by 9 bases. For the CDR3, the DNA is TGTGCCAGTAGACCTAGCGGGAGTGGTGAGCAGTTCTTC. As protein: CASRPSGSGEQFF.

V is TRBV29-1 and J is TRBJ2-3; TRBD1 aligns across 7 bases. CDR3 length equals 15 residues. In germline, CDR1 is SQVTM, CDR2 ANQGSEA. Trimming removed 4 bases from V and 2 bases from J; junction bases left unmatched: 9. The DNA for the CDR3 is TGCAGCGTTGGCCGACAGGGTAACCCCACAGATACGCAGTATTTT. Translated: CSVGRQGNPTDTQYF.

The genes are TRBV6-6 and TRBJ2-1; D gene unclear. The CDR3 covers 16 residues. The V gene lost 4 bases and the J gene lost 10 bases, with 23 bases spanning the gap. The germline V gene has CDR1 MNHNY and CDR2 SVGAGI (reference sequence). CDR3 region: CASSFVRDPQPLEQFF. CDR3 DNA sequence: TGTGCCAGCAGTTTCGTCCGAGACCCCCAACCCCTCGAGCAGTTCTTC.

V gene TRBV5-8 combines with J gene TRBJ2-7; D gene unclear. This CDR3 is built from 13 residues. Trimming removed 2 bases at V and 1 base at J, with 7 bases between. Germline V gene data show CDR1 as SGHTS and CDR2 as YDEGEE. DNA for the CDR3: TGTGCCAGCAGCTTTGGGGAATCCTACGAGCAGTACTTC. Its translation: CASSFGESYEQYF.

This chain joins TRBV7-2 and TRBJ2-1; maybe TRBD1 (6 bases). Germline CDR1 reads SGHTA; CDR2 reads FQGNSA. The CDR3 is 13 amino acids. V gave up 5 bases and J gave up 6 bases, with 11 bases separating them. DNA for the CDR3: TGTGCCAGCAGCCCCCAGGGGCCCAATGAGCAGTTCTTC. It is translated as CASSPQGPNEQFF. The whole variable domain, remainder taken from reference TRBV7-2 and TRBJ2-1, is GAGVSQSPSNKVTEKGKDVELRCDPISGHTALYWYRQSLGQGLEFLIYFQGNSAPDKSGLPSDRFSAERTGGSVSTLTIQRTQQEDSAVYLCASSPQGPNEQFFGPGTRLTVL.

This chain links TRBV4-3 with TRBJ1-4; D possibly corresponds to TRBD1 (5 bases). CDR1 and CDR2 from the germline V gene are LGHNA and YSLEER. This CDR3 is 15 amino acids long. Between the trimmed V and J ends, which lost 0 bases and 6 bases, there was a span of 11 bases. CDR3 loop: CASSQDRGYHEKLFF. CDR3 nucleotide sequence: TGCGCCAGCAGCCAAGATCGGGGGTATCATGAAAAACTGTTTTTT.

The rearrangement joins TRBV11-1 to TRBJ2-7, with D possibly being TRBD2 (6 bases). CDR1 and CDR2 from the germline V gene are SGHAT and FQDESV (reference sequence). This CDR3 contains 14 residues. The V end lost 5 bases, the J end lost 0 bases, and 11 bases lay between the germline ends. Written as DNA, the CDR3 is TGTGCCAGCAGCCCCGGGACTGACTCCTACGAGCAGTACTTC. Its translation is CASSPGTDSYEQYF.

The chain combines TRBV19 with TRBJ1-2; D gene unclear. V lost 3 bases, J lost 8 bases, and 10 bases lay in between. CDR1 and CDR2 (germline): LNHDA, SQIVND (reference sequence). The CDR3 extends over 12 amino acids. The CDR3 coding sequence is TGTGCCAGTAGTATGGCCGTTAGGGGCTACACCTTC. Translation gives CASSMAVRGYTF.

This clone was recorded only once. V usage is TRBV2 and J usage is TRBJ1-2; D uncertain. The germline CDR1 and CDR2 sequences are SNHLY and FYNNEI. Between the trimmed V and J ends, which lost 7 bases and 8 bases, there was a span of 17 bases. The CDR3 loop spans 13 amino acids. The CDR3 region is CASNRGVREGYTF. The CDR3 DNA follows: TGTGCCAGCAACCGAGGCGTCCGTGAGGGCTACACCTTC.